Presented here are 19 T cell receptor beta chains from one specimen sequenced in a study of shared clonotypes between healthy human individuals. Here immunoSEQ multiplex PCR was the method, and the copy in TCRdb shows in-frame clones only, minus some. The sample lists 1.5 million to 2.5 million clones, just under 95% occurring once. Naive CD8 cells, CD45RO-negative and positively selected for CCR7, excluded terminally differentiated effector memory CD45RA+ cells. Sequenced: naive CD8+ T cells sorted from blood. These receptors all stem from a young man in good health.

The rearrangement joins TRBV29-1 to TRBJ2-7; TRBD2 is a possible D gene (7 bases). Between the trimmed V and J ends, which lost 2 bases and 7 bases, there was a span of 18 bases. CDR3 length equals 14 residues. CDR1 SQVTM and CDR2 ANQGSEA come from the germline V gene. Here the CDR3 DNA reads TGCAGCGTTGAACGGGGGGCGGGGATGTCGGAGCAGTACTTC. It yields the protein CSVERGAGMSEQYF.

V usage is TRBV4-1 and J usage is TRBJ1-6, with a tentative D call TRBD1 (5 bases). Germline assignment: CDR1 MGHRA and CDR2 YSYEKL. This CDR3 is 15 amino acids long. V lost 0 bases and J lost 9, with 12 bases in between. The CDR3: CASSQEGLPGSPLHF. The CDR3 coding sequence is TGCGCCAGCAGCCAAGAGGGACTGCCGGGTTCACCCCTCCACTTT.

The chain uses TRBV13 and TRBJ1-5; the match to TRBD1 covers 12 bases. The CDR3 extends over 16 amino acids. Germline V CDR1 and CDR2: PRHDT, FYEKMQ (reference sequence). V lost 3 bases, J lost 2 bases, and 2 bases stayed unmatched. CDR3 in amino acids: CASSLGTGGGNQPQHF. In DNA, the CDR3 is TGTGCCAGCAGCTTGGGGACAGGGGGCGGCAATCAGCCCCAGCATTTT.

The rearrangement joins TRBV5-1 to TRBJ2-7; 9 positions match TRBD1. CDR1 is SGHRS and CDR2 is YFSETQ in the germline V gene. After removal of 1 base from V and 4 bases from J, the junction contained 6 bases not matched to a gene. The CDR3 totals 15 residues. The CDR3 DNA is TGCGCCAGCAGCTTGAGCACAGGGGGCGAATACGAGCAGTACTTC. Its protein is CASSLSTGGEYEQYF.

This chain uses TRBV6-5 with TRBJ1-5, with 9 bases that match TRBD1. Unmatched junction bases numbered 4, after V lost 2 bases and J lost 5 bases. CDR1 is MNHEY, CDR2 SVGAGI, per germline. This CDR3 spans 15 amino acids. The CDR3 DNA reads as TGTGCCAGCAGTTACCGCACAGGGGGCGATCAGCCCCAGCATTTT. Translation gives CASSYRTGGDQPQHF.

The chain links TRBV10-1 to TRBJ2-7; TRBD2 matches at 9 bases. J lost 5 bases, V lost 0 bases, and 5 bases had no gene match. Germline V CDR1 and CDR2: WNHNN, SYGVQD (reference sequence). This CDR3 comprises 15 residues. CDR3 bases: TGCGCCAGCAGTGAGTCAAGGGGACTAGCCCACGAGCAGTACTTC. This codes for CASSESRGLAHEQYF.

This clone has only a few counts. V usage is TRBV28 and J usage is TRBJ1-1; no reliable D call. The CDR3 consists of 14 residues. CDR1 MDHEN and CDR2 SYDVKM come from the germline V gene. Trimming shortened V by 2 bases and J by 5 bases, and 12 bases separated the two germline ends. CDR3: CASSLTRLGTEAFF. CDR3 nucleotides: TGTGCCAGCAGTTTAACCAGGTTGGGAACTGAAGCTTTCTTT.

This clone was detected once. This chain connects TRBV11-1 to TRBJ2-1; D is ambiguous. Trimming shortened V by 5 bases and J by 9 bases, and 20 bases separated the two germline ends. The V gene's germline CDR1 is SGHAT and CDR2 FQDESV (reference sequence). The CDR3 contains 15 residues. The chain's CDR3 is CASSPERGVHGEQFF. The CDR3 DNA is TGTGCCAGCAGCCCTGAACGAGGCGTTCACGGTGAGCAGTTCTTC.

V and J are TRBV6-6 and TRBJ1-3; D not certain. This CDR3 is 14 amino acids long. Trimming pared 2 bases from V and 2 bases from J, leaving 7 bases between. Germline CDR1 reads MNHNY; CDR2 reads SVGAGI (reference sequence). The CDR3 protein is CASSYPDTGNTIYF. CDR3 bases: TGTGCCAGCAGTTACCCCGATACTGGAAACACCATATATTTT.

This chain connects TRBV2 to TRBJ1-2, with 8 bases that match TRBD1. The CDR3 has 15 residues. V dropped 3 bases and J dropped 4; count of bases not matched to a gene: 7. Per germline, CDR1 SNHLY and CDR2 FYNNEI. DNA for the CDR3: TGTGCCAGCAGTGACCACCCTCAGGGGGCCTATGGCTACACCTTC. Residues: CASSDHPQGAYGYTF.

This clone was picked up one time. The CDR3 DNA reads as TGTGCCAGCAGCCTAGCGGGAGCGGAAGAGACCCAGTACTTC. It encodes CASSLAGAEETQYF. The J gene is TRBJ2-5, the V gene TRBV9; TRBD2 agrees at 10 bases. The trim removed 4 bases at V and 3 bases at J, leaving 3 bases unmatched. This CDR3 contains 14 residues. In germline, CDR1 is SGDLS, CDR2 YYNGEE. Complete variable domain (other parts from reference TRBV9 and TRBJ2-5): DSGVTQTPKHLITATGQRVTLRCSPRSGDLSVYWYQQSLDQGLQFLIQYYNGEERAKGNILERFSAQQFPDLHSELNLSSLELGDSALYFCASSLAGAEETQYFGPGTRLLVL.

The CDR3 DNA is TGTGCCAGCAGCCAAAACTTGAACTACGAGCAGTACTTC. It codes for CASSQNLNYEQYF. The rearrangement joins TRBV7-9 to TRBJ2-7; D uncertain. Germline CDR1 is SEHNR and CDR2 is FQNEAQ (reference sequence). This CDR3 comprises 13 residues. Trimming pared 5 bases from V and 3 bases from J, leaving 11 bases between.

The chain is built from TRBV5-4 and TRBJ2-5, with D perhaps being TRBD1 or TRBD2 (6 bases each). Germline CDR1 reads SGHNT; CDR2 reads YYREEE (reference sequence). The CDR3 is made up of 14 amino acids. Deletions cut 0 bases from V and 6 bases from J, with 12 bases between. CDR3 sequence: CASSLEGGRKTQYF. In DNA form, the CDR3 reads TGTGCCAGCAGCTTGGAGGGGGGCAGGAAGACCCAGTACTTC.

The rearrangement links TRBV5-1 to TRBJ2-7; tentatively, D is TRBD2 (6 bases). Looked up from germline, CDR1 is SGHRS and CDR2 is YFSETQ. The CDR3 spans 15 residues. V gave up 4 bases and J gave up 3 bases, with 17 bases separating them. The DNA of the CDR3 is TGCGCCAGCAGCCTCGGGACTTCGCCCATCTACGAGCAGTACTTC. It translates to CASSLGTSPIYEQYF.

A note on this clone: At the DNA level, this CDR3 is encoded by other sequences in the same sample as well. J is TRBJ2-3 and V is TRBV2, with no clear D. V lost 3 bases and J 4 bases, leaving 5 bases between the germline ends. Germline assignment: CDR1 SNHLY and CDR2 FYNNEI. CDR3 length equals 12 residues. CDR3 residues: CASSDRADTQYF. CDR3 in DNA: TGTGCCAGCAGTGACCGGGCAGATACGCAGTATTTT.

Comment on this clone: The same CDR3 also results from other DNA sequences found in this sample. The chain is built from TRBV30 and TRBJ2-2; possibly TRBD1 or TRBD2 for D (5 bases each). Germline assignment: CDR1 GTSNPN and CDR2 SVGIG (reference sequence). The CDR3 spans 12 residues. Trimming took off 0 bases at V and 6 bases at J, with 5 bases between the two ends. CDR3: CAWSVGPGELFF. For the CDR3, the DNA is TGTGCCTGGAGTGTGGGACCCGGGGAGCTGTTTTTT.

The genes are TRBV28 and TRBJ2-7; D is unclear. Deletions cut 5 bases from V and 2 bases from J, with 19 bases between. In germline, CDR1 is MDHEN, CDR2 SYDVKM. CDR3 size: 16 residues. The CDR3 loop is CASSDTSEIAPYEQYF. CDR3 bases: TGTGCCAGCAGTGATACCAGCGAGATTGCACCCTACGAGCAGTACTTC.

The chain uses TRBV4-3 and TRBJ2-2; D is possibly TRBD1 or TRBD2 (5 bases each). Trimming removed 4 bases from V and 6 bases from J, with 9 bases in between. Looked up from germline, CDR1 is LGHNA and CDR2 is YSLEER. The CDR3 is 13 residues long. CDR3 nucleotides: TGCGCCAGCAGCCGGGGGTCGCCCGGGGAGCTGTTTTTT. Its protein is CASSRGSPGELFF.

In this sample, this clone turned up once. The chain has TRBV28 and TRBJ2-7; D is unresolved. V was clipped by 3 bases and J by 2 bases, with 8 bases between them. The CDR3 extends over 13 amino acids. Germline CDR1 MDHEN, CDR2 SYDVKM. The CDR3 protein is CASSFTVTYEQYF. The CDR3 DNA reads as TGTGCCAGCAGTTTCACAGTTACCTACGAGCAGTACTTC.